A single sample gave rise to the 25 T cell receptor beta chains below, sequenced in a study of T cell repertoires in cytomegalovirus infection. These receptors have no identified antigens. A single record per CDR3 protein comes from TCRdb applying MiXCR to the reads. The sample lists more than 300,000 distinct CDR3 sequences, just under 35% seen once, with less than 15% in the top ten. The sequencing used cultured PBMCs, collected from culture after CMV antigen stimulation. These TCRs come from a human donor in good health (CMV status not recorded). Some clones in this sample may be carry-over from other donors' samples.

This chain uses TRBV7-2 with TRBJ2-3; TRBD2 matches 7 bases. Germline V gives CDR1 SGHTA, CDR2 FQGNSA. Trimming removed 3 bases from V and 0 bases from J; junction bases left unmatched: 15. CDR3 size: 19 residues. The DNA of the CDR3 is TGTGCCAGCAGCTTTTTCTGGTCGAGGGCTAGCGGAAGCACAGATACGCAGTATTTT. Residues: CASSFFWSRASGSTDTQYF.

This chain uses TRBV29-1 with TRBJ2-3; D call uncertain. V was shortened by 4 bases and J by 2 bases, with 7 bases between the two germline ends. The germline V gene encodes CDR1 SQVTM and CDR2 ANQGSEA. The CDR3 contains 12 residues. The CDR3: CSVVRDTDTQYF. CDR3 bases: TGCAGCGTTGTACGAGACACAGATACGCAGTATTTT.

This clonotype was seen a handful of times. The J gene is TRBJ2-1, the V gene TRBV7-6; 8 bases align to TRBD2. Germline V gene lookup returns CDR1 SGHVS and CDR2 FNYEAQ. This CDR3 comprises 22 residues. The ends lost 3 bases at V and 7 bases at J; junction bases unmatched: 29. The CDR3 sequence is CASSFPDFDSRLARAILNEQFF. CDR3 sequence (DNA): TGTGCCAGCAGCTTCCCCGACTTTGACAGTAGACTAGCGAGGGCCATATTAAATGAGCAGTTCTTC.

The chain combines TRBV25-1 with TRBJ2-2, with D hard to call. The CDR3 contains 12 residues. Germline V gene sequence: CDR1 MGHDK, CDR2 SYGVNS. The V end lost 9 bases, the J end lost 7 bases, and 12 bases lay between the germline ends. The chain's CDR3 is CASQKGVGELFF. Here the CDR3 DNA reads TGTGCCAGTCAAAAGGGCGTCGGGGAGCTGTTTTTT.

This clonotype was detected many times. The chain recombines TRBV12-3 or TRBV12-4 with TRBJ1-1; 7 bases are shared with TRBD1. The CDR3 extends over 14 amino acids. The J segment lost 2 bases and the V segment lost 6 bases, leaving 6 bases of the junction unmatched. The CDR3 DNA reads as TGTGCCAGCAGGCCCGGGACAGCTAACACTGAAGCTTTCTTT. It translates to CASRPGTANTEAFF.

The chain has TRBV27 and TRBJ2-3; the D gene is possibly TRBD2 (7 bases). The V gene lost 8 bases and the J gene lost 5 bases, with 14 bases spanning the gap. This CDR3 is built from 13 residues. CDR1 and CDR2 from the germline V gene are MNHEY and SMNVEV (reference sequence). This CDR3 reads CASGGGSIDTQYF. The CDR3 nucleotides are TGTGCCAGCGGGGGCGGGAGTATAGATACGCAGTATTTT.

In this sample, this clonotype turned up many times. The chain employs TRBV27 and TRBJ2-3, with D unresolved. The germline V gene has CDR1 MNHEY and CDR2 SMNVEV (reference sequence). The CDR3 loop spans 15 amino acids. The V end lost 3 bases, the J end lost 6 bases, and 16 bases lay between the germline ends. The CDR3 DNA reads as TGTGCCAGCAGTTTTTGGGCTACGCGTATCGATACGCAGTATTTT. Its translation is CASSFWATRIDTQYF.

In this sample, this clonotype turned up once. Possible read error: a much larger clone is one base away. The chain recombines TRBV7-2 with TRBJ2-5, with TRBD2 as a possible D gene (8 bases). The CDR3 has 15 amino acids. Deletions cut 6 bases from V and 5 bases from J, with 19 bases between. The germline V gene encodes CDR1 SGHTA and CDR2 FQGNSA. As DNA, the CDR3 is TGTGCCAGCAGATGGGACAGCGGGAGTGTCGAGACCCAGTACTTC. Encoded protein: CASRWDSGSVETQYF.

This chain links TRBV5-6 with TRBJ1-2; the D is unclear. The CDR3 consists of 16 residues. The V and J ends lost 2 bases and 3 bases respectively, with 17 bases between them. Germline CDR1 reads SGHDT; CDR2 reads YYEEEE. The CDR3 reads CASSLYGKVLDYGYTF. DNA of the CDR3: TGTGCCAGCAGCTTATATGGAAAAGTACTGGACTATGGCTACACCTTC.

This clonotype has a handful of counts. The CDR3 DNA reads TGTGCCAGCAGCCGACTCTGGGGGGCCAACGTCCTGACTTTC. Translation gives CASSRLWGANVLTF. The V and J genes are TRBV7-2 and TRBJ2-6; D call uncertain. The CDR3 consists of 14 residues. Germline V lookup: CDR1 SGHTA, CDR2 FQGNSA. Between the trimmed V and J ends, which lost 5 bases and 4 bases, there was a span of 9 bases.

Only a few counts were recorded for this clonotype. The chain recombines TRBV10-3 with TRBJ2-1; D is uncertain. The ends were cut back, 3 bases at V and 10 bases at J, with 13 bases in the middle. CDR1 ENHRY and CDR2 SYGVKD come from the germline V gene. The CDR3 has 13 amino acids. The chain's CDR3 is CAISDYPSQEQFF. In DNA form, the CDR3 reads TGTGCCATCAGTGATTACCCCTCCCAGGAGCAGTTCTTC.

The V and J genes are TRBV7-2 and TRBJ1-4; the D gene is possibly TRBD1 (6 bases). This CDR3 is 14 amino acids long. Trimming removed 5 bases from V and 8 bases from J, with 15 bases in between. Germline CDR1 SGHTA, CDR2 FQGNSA. DNA for the CDR3: TGTGCCAGCAGCGCGTCCAGGGGAGGGGAAAAACTGTTTTTT. Its protein is CASSASRGGEKLFF.

This chain connects TRBV12-3 or TRBV12-4 to TRBJ2-1, with D maybe TRBD2 (5 bases). This CDR3 contains 15 residues. V was shortened by 6 bases and J by 8 bases, with 20 bases between the two germline ends. DNA of the CDR3: TGTGCCAGCAGAAAAAGGTCGGGATGGGGAGATGAGCAGTTCTTC. Protein product: CASRKRSGWGDEQFF.

This chain joins TRBV20-1 and TRBJ2-7; 8 positions match TRBD2. This CDR3 is 14 amino acids long. Germline loops: CDR1 DFQATT, CDR2 SNEGSKA (reference sequence). V gave up 1 base and J gave up 2 bases; unmatched junction bases: 4. The DNA of the CDR3 is TGCAGTGCTAGAGGCAGACTAGCGACCTACGAGCAGTACTTC. Its protein is CSARGRLATYEQYF.

The V call is TRBV7-2, the J call TRBJ2-7; 10 bases align to TRBD2. Losses at the gene ends were 1 base for V and 3 bases for J; bases not matched to a gene: 15. The CDR3 runs 19 residues. The germline V gene has CDR1 SGHTA and CDR2 FQGNSA. The CDR3 region is CASSLGASGSVGPIYEQYF. CDR3 DNA: TGTGCCAGCAGCTTAGGAGCTAGCGGGAGCGTGGGACCTATCTACGAGCAGTACTTC.

This clonotype was detected a few times. The V gene is TRBV12-3 or TRBV12-4, the J gene TRBJ1-1, with D tentatively TRBD1 (5 bases). The CDR3 spans 13 residues. V was cut by 7 bases and J by 0 bases, with 9 bases left in between. The CDR3 reads CASTLGLNTEAFF. Here the CDR3 DNA reads TGTGCCAGCACCTTGGGGCTGAACACTGAAGCTTTCTTT.

The chain has TRBV28 and TRBJ1-2; D gene unclear. Looked up from germline, CDR1 is MDHEN and CDR2 is SYDVKM. The CDR3 has 15 residues. V lost 10 bases and J lost 7, with 25 bases in between. The DNA of the CDR3 is TGTGCCACCATCGCGGACCGGACGGGGAGAGGTGGCTACACCTTC. As protein: CATIADRTGRGGYTF.

This clonotype has only a few counts. CDR3 nucleotide sequence: TGTGCCAGTCTCTCGGGAGTTGCCTACAATGAGCAGTTCTTC. It yields the protein CASLSGVAYNEQFF. The chain joins TRBV7-2 to TRBJ2-1, with D maybe TRBD2 (6 bases). The CDR3 totals 14 residues. V gave up 9 bases and J gave up 2 bases, with 14 bases separating them. Per the germline V gene, CDR1 is SGHTA and CDR2 is FQGNSA. The whole variable domain, remainder taken from reference TRBV7-2 and TRBJ2-1, is GAGVSQSPSNKVTEKGKDVELRCDPISGHTALYWYRQSLGQGLEFLIYFQGNSAPDKSGLPSDRFSAERTGGSVSTLTIQRTQQEDSAVYLCASLSGVAYNEQFFGPGTRLTVL.

The rearrangement links TRBV5-4 to TRBJ2-1; tentatively, D is TRBD2 (6 bases). Deletions cut 3 bases from V and 2 bases from J, with 9 bases between. Germline V lookup: CDR1 SGHNT, CDR2 YYREEE (reference sequence). The CDR3 extends over 14 amino acids. The CDR3 DNA reads TGTGCCAGCAGCTCCGGCGGGGCCTACAATGAGCAGTTCTTC. Translation: CASSSGGAYNEQFF.

In this sample, this clonotype turned up a few times. This chain uses TRBV11-2 with TRBJ2-7, with D tentatively TRBD1 (6 bases). The ends were cut back, 4 bases at V and 3 bases at J, with 10 bases in the middle. The CDR3 is 13 amino acids. Per germline, CDR1 SGHAT and CDR2 FQNNGV. The CDR3 sequence is CASSSTGFYEQYV. DNA for the CDR3: TGTGCCAGCAGCTCAACAGGGTTCTACGAGCAGTACGTC.

This clonotype has only a few counts. The V call is TRBV7-9, the J call TRBJ1-2; TRBD1 agrees at 11 bases. After removal of 5 bases from V and 8 bases from J, the junction contained 13 bases not matched to a gene. The CDR3 sequence is 16 residues long. The germline gives CDR1 SEHNR, CDR2 FQNEAQ (reference sequence). Here the CDR3 reads CASSPLGQGGRYGYTF. The CDR3 DNA sequence: TGTGCCAGCAGCCCCCTGGGACAGGGGGGAAGATACGGCTACACCTTC.

There are a few counts of this clonotype. J is TRBJ2-5 and V is TRBV7-2; possible D gene TRBD2, 6 bases. V was pared by 5 bases and J by 6 bases, with 19 bases between. This CDR3 region has 15 residues. Per germline, CDR1 SGHTA and CDR2 FQGNSA. CDR3 protein: CASSRPGSAGQTQYF. CDR3 nucleotides: TGTGCCAGCAGCCGCCCCGGGAGTGCCGGCCAGACCCAGTACTTC.

This clonotype was counted between two and nine times. The chain employs TRBV7-6 and TRBJ2-3; 10 bases are shared with TRBD2. V was pared by 5 bases and J by 3 bases, with 5 bases of the junction left unmatched. Germline-derived CDR1 and CDR2 are SGHVS and FNYEAQ. The CDR3 contains 15 residues. DNA for the CDR3: TGTGCCAGCAGCGCGCTAGCGGGAGCGACAGATACGCAGTATTTT. This sequence encodes CASSALAGATDTQYF. Using reference TRBV7-6 and TRBJ2-3 for the parts outside the CDR3, the full variable domain is GAGVSQSPRYKVTKRGQDVALRCDPISGHVSLYWYRQALGQGPEFLTYFNYEAQQDKSGLPNDRFSAERPEGSISTLTIQRTEQRDSAMYRCASSALAGATDTQYFGPGTRLTVL.

The genes are TRBV10-3 and TRBJ2-1, with D possibly being TRBD2 (5 bases). The CDR3 covers 13 residues. V shed 4 bases and J shed 4 bases, with 8 bases lying between them. The germline CDR1 and CDR2 sequences are ENHRY and SYGVKD. The CDR3 sequence: CAISGTGYNEQFF. In DNA form, the CDR3 reads TGTGCCATCAGTGGGACTGGATACAATGAGCAGTTCTTC.

The V and J genes are TRBV7-6 and TRBJ2-6, with 10 bases aligning to TRBD1. Trimming took 6 bases from V and 0 from J; bases not matched to a gene: 11. Germline V lookup: CDR1 SGHVS, CDR2 FNYEAQ. This CDR3 has 19 amino acids. Here the CDR3 DNA reads TGTGCCAGCAGTCATTTCGGGACAGGGGCTTTCTCTGGGGCCAACGTCCTGACTTTC. This translates into CASSHFGTGAFSGANVLTF.